This T cell receptor beta chain was identified during a study of beta chain features in type 1 diabetes. The CDR3 is made up of 15 amino acids. The trim removed 4 bases at V and 0 bases at J, leaving 3 bases unmatched. Germline CDR1 reads SGHRS; CDR2 reads YFSETQ. This clone was found a few times. Its cognate antigen is unknown. TCRB transcripts that were expressed got sequenced, as all of the isolated RNA had been reverse transcribed. Data came from immunoSEQ multiplex PCR; TCRdb stores just in-frame clones and leaves some out. The sample contains about 390,000 clones, around 9.6% of which appear only once. Study observations and caveats: Across all four CD4+ subsets, people with type 1 diabetes showed modestly shorter TCRB CDR3s.

This TCR was sampled from a man aged 30-40 years with type 1 diabetes. What was sequenced was central memory CD4+ T cells from blood. The chain couples TRBV5-1 to TRBJ2-2; 7 bases map to TRBD1. CDR3 sequence (DNA): TGCGCCAGCAGCAAAGGACAGGCGAACACCGGGGAGCTGTTTTTT. Residues: CASSKGQANTGELFF.